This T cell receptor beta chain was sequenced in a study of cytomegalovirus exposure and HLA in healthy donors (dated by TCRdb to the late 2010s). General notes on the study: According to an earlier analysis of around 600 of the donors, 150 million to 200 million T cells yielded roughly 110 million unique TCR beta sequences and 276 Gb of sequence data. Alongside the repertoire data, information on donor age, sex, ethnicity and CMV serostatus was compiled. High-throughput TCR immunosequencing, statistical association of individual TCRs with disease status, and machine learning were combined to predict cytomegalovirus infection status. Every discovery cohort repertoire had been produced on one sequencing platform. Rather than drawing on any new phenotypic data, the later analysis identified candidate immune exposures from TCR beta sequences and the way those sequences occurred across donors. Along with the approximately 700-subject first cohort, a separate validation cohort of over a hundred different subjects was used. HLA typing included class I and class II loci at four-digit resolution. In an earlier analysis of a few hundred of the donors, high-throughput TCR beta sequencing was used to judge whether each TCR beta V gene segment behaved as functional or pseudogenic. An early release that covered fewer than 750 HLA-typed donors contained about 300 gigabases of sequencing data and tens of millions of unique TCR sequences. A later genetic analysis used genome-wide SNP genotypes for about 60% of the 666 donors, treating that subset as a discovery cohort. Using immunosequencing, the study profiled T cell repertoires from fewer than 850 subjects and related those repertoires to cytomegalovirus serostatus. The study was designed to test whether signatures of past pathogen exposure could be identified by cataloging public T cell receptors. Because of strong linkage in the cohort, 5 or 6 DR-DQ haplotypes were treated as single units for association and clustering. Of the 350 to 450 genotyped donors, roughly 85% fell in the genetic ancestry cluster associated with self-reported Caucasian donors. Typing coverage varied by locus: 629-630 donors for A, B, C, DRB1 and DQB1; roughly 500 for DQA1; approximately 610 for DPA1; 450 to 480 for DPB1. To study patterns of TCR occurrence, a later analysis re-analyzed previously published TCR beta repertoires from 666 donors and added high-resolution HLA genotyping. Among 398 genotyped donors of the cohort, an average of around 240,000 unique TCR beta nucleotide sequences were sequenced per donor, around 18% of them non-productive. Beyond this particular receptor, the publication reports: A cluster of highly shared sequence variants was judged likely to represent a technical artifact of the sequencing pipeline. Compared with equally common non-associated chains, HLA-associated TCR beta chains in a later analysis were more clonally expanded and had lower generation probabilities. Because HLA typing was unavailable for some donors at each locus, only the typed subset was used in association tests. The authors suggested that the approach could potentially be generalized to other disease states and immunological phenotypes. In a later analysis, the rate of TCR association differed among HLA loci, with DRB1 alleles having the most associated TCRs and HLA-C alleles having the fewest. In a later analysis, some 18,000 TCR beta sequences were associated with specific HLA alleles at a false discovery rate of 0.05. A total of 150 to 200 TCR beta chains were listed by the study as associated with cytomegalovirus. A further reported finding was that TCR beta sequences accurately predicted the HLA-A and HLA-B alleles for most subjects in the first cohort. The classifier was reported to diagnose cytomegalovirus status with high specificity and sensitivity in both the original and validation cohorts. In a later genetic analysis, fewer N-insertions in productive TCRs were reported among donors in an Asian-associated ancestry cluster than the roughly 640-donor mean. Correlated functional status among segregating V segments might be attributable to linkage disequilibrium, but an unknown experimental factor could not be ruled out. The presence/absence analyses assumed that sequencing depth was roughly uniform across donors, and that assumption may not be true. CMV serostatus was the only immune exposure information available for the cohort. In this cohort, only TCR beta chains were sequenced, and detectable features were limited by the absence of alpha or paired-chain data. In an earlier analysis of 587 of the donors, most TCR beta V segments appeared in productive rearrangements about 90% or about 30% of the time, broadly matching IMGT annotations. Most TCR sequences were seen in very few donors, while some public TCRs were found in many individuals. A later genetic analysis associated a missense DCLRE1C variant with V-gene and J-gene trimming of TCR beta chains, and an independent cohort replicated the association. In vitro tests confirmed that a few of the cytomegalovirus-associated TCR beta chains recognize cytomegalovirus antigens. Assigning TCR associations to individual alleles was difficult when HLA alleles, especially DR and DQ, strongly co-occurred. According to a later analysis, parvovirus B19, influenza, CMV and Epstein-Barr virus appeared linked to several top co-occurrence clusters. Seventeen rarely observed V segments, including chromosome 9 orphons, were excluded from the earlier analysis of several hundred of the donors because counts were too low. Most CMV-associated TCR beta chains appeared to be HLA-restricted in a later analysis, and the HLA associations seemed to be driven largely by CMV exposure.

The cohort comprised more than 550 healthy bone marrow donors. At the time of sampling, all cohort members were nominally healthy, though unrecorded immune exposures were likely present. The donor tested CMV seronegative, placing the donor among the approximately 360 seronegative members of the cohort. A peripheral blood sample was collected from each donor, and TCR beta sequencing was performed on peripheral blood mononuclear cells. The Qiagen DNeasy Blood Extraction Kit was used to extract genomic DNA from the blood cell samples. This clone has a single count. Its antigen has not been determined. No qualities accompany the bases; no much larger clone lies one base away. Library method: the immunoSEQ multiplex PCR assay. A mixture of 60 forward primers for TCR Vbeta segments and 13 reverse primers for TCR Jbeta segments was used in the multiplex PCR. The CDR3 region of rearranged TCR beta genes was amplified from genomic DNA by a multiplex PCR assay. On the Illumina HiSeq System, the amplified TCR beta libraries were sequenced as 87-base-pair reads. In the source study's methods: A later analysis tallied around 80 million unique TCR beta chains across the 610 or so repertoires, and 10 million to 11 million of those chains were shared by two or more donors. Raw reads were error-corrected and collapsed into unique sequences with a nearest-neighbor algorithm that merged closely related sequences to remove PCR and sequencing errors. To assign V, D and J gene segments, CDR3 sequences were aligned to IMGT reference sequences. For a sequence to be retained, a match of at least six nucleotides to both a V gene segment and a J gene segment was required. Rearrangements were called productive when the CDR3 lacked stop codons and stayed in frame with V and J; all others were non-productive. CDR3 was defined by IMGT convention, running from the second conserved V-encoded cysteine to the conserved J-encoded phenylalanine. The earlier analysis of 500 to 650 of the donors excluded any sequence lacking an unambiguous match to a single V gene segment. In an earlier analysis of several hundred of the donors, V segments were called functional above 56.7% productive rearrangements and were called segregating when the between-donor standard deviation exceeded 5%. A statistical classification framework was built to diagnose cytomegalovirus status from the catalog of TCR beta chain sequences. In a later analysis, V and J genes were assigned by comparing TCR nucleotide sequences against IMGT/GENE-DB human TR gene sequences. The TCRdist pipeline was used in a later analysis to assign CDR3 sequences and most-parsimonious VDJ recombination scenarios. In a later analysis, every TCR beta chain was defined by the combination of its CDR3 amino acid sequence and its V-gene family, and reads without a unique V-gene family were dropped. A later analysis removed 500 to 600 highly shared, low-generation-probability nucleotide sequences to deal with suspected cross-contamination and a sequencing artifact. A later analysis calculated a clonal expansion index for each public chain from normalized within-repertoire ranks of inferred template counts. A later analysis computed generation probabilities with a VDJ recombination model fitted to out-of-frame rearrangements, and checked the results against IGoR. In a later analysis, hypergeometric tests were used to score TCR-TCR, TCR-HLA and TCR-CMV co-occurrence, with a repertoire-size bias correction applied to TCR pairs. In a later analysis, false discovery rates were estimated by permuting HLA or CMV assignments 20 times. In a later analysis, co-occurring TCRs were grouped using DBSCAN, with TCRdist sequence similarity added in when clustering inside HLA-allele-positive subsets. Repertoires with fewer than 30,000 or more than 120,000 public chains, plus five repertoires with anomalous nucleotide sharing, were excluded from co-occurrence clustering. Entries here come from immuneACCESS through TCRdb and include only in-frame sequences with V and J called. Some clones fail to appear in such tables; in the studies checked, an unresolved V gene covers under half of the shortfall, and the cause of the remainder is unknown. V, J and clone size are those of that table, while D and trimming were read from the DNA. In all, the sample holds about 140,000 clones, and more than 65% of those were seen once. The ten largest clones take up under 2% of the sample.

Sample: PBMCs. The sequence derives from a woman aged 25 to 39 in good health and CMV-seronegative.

The bases are TGCGCCAGCAGCTATGGACAGGGGAACACTGAAGCTTTCTTT. Its protein is CASSYGQGNTEAFF. The V gene is TRBV5-1 and the J gene is TRBJ1-1; 8 central nucleotides agree with TRBD1. The CDR3 covers 14 residues, taking in both the cysteine and the phenylalanine. Left in the record is the CDR3 DNA by itself, 42 bases read in frame from the first base. Per the germline V gene, SGHRS is the CDR1 and YFSETQ is the CDR2. V lost 3 bases and J lost 1 base, and the count of bases not matched to a germline gene is 2. The CDR3 plus the reference TRBV5-1 and TRBJ1-1 genes for the other parts give the full variable domain: KAGVTQTPRYLIKTRGQQVTLSCSPISGHRSVSWYQQTPGQGLQFLFEYFSETQRNKGNFPGRFSGRQFSNSRSEMNVSTLELGDSALYLCASSYGQGNTEAFFGQGTRLTVV.